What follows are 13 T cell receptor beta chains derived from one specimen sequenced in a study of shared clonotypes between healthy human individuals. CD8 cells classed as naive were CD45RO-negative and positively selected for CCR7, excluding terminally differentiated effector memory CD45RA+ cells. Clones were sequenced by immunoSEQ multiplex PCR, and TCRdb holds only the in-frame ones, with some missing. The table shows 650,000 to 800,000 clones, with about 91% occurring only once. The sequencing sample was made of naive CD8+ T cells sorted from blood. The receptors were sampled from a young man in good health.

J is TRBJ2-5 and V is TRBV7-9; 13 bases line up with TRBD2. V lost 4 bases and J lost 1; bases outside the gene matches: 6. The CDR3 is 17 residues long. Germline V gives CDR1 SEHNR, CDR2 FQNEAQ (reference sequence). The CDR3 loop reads CASSSRLAGGFQETQYF. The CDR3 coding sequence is TGTGCCAGCAGCTCGAGACTAGCGGGGGGCTTCCAAGAGACCCAGTACTTC.

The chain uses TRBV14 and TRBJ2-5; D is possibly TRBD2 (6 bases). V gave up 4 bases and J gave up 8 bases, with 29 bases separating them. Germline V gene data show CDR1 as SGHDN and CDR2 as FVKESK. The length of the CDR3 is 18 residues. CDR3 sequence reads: CASSPLTTEPGGQGTQYF. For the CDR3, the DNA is TGTGCCAGCAGCCCCCTCACAACGGAACCCGGAGGGCAAGGAACCCAGTACTTC.

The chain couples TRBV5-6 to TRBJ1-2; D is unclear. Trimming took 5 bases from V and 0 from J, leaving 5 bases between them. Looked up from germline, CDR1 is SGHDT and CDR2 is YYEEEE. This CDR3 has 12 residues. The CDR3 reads CASSQTNYGYTF. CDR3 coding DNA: TGTGCCAGCAGTCAGACTAACTATGGCTACACCTTC.

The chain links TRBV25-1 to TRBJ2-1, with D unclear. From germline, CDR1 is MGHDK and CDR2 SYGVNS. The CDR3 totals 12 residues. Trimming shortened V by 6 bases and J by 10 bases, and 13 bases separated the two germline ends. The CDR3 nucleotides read TGTGCCAGCAGCCCCTCACGGGCAGAGCAGTTCTTC. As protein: CASSPSRAEQFF.

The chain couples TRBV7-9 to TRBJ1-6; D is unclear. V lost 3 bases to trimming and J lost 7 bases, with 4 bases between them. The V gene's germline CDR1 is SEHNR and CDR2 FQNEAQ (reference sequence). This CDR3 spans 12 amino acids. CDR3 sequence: CASSLGNSPLHF. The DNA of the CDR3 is TGTGCCAGCAGCTTGGGGAATTCACCCCTCCACTTT.

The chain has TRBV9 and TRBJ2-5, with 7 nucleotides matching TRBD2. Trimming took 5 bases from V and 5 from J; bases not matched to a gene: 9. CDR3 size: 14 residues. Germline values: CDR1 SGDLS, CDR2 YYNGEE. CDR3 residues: CASSGLGGGETQYF. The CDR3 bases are TGTGCCAGCAGTGGACTTGGGGGAGGGGAGACCCAGTACTTC.

The CDR3 bases are TGTGCCAGCAGGACCTCGGGACTAGGGGCGAACACCGGGGAGCTGTTTTTT. The encoded protein is CASRTSGLGANTGELFF. The V gene is TRBV7-9, the J gene TRBJ2-2; TRBD2 agrees at 8 bases. This CDR3 contains 17 residues. The V segment lost 6 bases and the J segment 0 bases; nucleotides outside the gene matches: 9. Germline lookup yields CDR1 SEHNR and CDR2 FQNEAQ (reference sequence).

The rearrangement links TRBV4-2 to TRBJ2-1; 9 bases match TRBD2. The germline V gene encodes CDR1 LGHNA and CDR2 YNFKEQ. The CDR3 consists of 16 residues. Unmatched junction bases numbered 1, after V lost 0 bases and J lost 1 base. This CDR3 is CASSQETSGSYNEQFF. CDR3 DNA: TGTGCCAGCAGCCAAGAGACTAGCGGATCCTACAATGAGCAGTTCTTC.

The DNA for the CDR3 is TGTGCCAGCAGCTTAGCGCGTTCCGTACGTGGGGACCAAGAGACCCAGTACTTC. It encodes CASSLARSVRGDQETQYF. The genes are TRBV7-9 and TRBJ2-5; D ambiguous. CDR3 length: 18 amino acids. V was trimmed by 0 bases and J by 0 bases, leaving 17 bases between them. Germline CDR1 and CDR2: SEHNR and FQNEAQ (reference sequence).

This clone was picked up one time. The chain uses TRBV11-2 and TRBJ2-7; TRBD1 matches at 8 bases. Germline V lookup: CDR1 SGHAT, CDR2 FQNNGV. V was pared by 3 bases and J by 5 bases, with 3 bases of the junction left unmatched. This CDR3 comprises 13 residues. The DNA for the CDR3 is TGTGCCAGCAGCTTTTCAGGGGGCGACGAGCAGTACTTC. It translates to CASSFSGGDEQYF. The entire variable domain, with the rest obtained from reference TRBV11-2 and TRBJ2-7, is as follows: EAGVAQSPRYKIIEKRQSVAFWCNPISGHATLYWYQQILGQGPKLLIQFQNNGVVDDSQLPKDRFSAERLKGVDSTLKIQPAKLEDSAVYLCASSFSGGDEQYFGPGTRLTVT.

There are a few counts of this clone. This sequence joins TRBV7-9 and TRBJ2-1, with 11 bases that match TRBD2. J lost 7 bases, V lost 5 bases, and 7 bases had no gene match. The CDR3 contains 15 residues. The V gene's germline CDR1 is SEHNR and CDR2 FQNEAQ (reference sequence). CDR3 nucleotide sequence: TGTGCCAGCAGCGTTACTAGCGGGAGTGTTAATGAGCAGTTCTTC. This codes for CASSVTSGSVNEQFF.

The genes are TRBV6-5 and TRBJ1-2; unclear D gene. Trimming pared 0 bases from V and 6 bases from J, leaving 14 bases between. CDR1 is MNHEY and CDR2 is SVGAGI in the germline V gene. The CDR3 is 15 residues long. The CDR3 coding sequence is TGTGCCAGCAGTTACTCGAATTGGGGTAGCAATGGCTACACCTTC. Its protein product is CASSYSNWGSNGYTF.

The CDR3 reads CSVVDREETQYF. The CDR3 DNA sequence: TGCAGCGTCGTTGACAGGGAAGAGACCCAGTACTTC. The chain links TRBV29-1 to TRBJ2-5; TRBD1 matches at 7 bases. Per germline, CDR1 SQVTM and CDR2 ANQGSEA. The V gene end was trimmed by 6 bases and the J gene end by 3 bases; junction bases not matched to a gene: 4. CDR3 length: 12 amino acids. The full variable domain, its missing parts supplied by reference TRBV29-1 and TRBJ2-5, is SAVISQKPSRDICQRGTSLTIQCQVDSQVTMMFWYRQQPGQSLTLIATANQGSEATYESGFVIDKFPISRPNLTFSTLTVSNMSPEDSSIYLCSVVDREETQYFGPGTRLLVL.